These T cell receptor beta chains were read from a single sample in a study of shared clonotypes between healthy human individuals. Assay: immunoSEQ multiplex PCR; the TCRdb copy retains only in-frame clones and omits some. The sample lists 2 million to 3 million clones, roughly 93% occurring once. Sequencing used naive CD4+ T cells from PBMCs. The receptors originated from a man aged 18 to 30 in good health. Some clones in this sample may be carry-over from other donors' samples. The CDR3 runs from the conserved cysteine through the conserved F or W. Fields, in order: D gene, V gene, J gene, clone size, CDR3 protein, CDR3 DNA. D genes are given only for firm matches. Clone size is stated in some rows and not others, as once, few, many or a class when expanded.

d_call: NA
v_call: TRBV7-3
j_call: TRBJ2-2
clone_size: NA
cdr3_aa: CASSRRGGANTGELFF
cdr3_nt: TGTGCCAGCAGCCGAAGGGGGGGAGCGAACACCGGGGAGCTGTTTTTT

d_call: NA
v_call: TRBV7-6
j_call: TRBJ2-7
clone_size: NA
cdr3_aa: CASSFGPGRNYEQYF
cdr3_nt: TGTGCCAGCAGCTTCGGTCCGGGACGAAACTACGAGCAGTACTTC

d_call: NA
v_call: TRBV9
j_call: TRBJ1-3
clone_size: NA
cdr3_aa: CASSVIDSRLAGNTIYF
cdr3_nt: TGTGCCAGCAGCGTAATCGACAGTCGCCTAGCTGGAAACACCATATATTTT

d_call: TRBD1
v_call: TRBV25-1
j_call: TRBJ2-3
clone_size: NA
cdr3_aa: CASSESPGQSTDTQYF
cdr3_nt: TGTGCCAGCAGTGAGTCACCGGGACAGAGCACAGATACGCAGTATTTT

d_call: NA
v_call: TRBV5-1
j_call: TRBJ1-1
clone_size: NA
cdr3_aa: CASSSQGGGTEAFF
cdr3_nt: TGCGCCAGCAGCTCCCAGGGAGGAGGCACTGAAGCTTTCTTT

d_call: NA
v_call: TRBV14
j_call: TRBJ2-7
clone_size: NA
cdr3_aa: CASSQSLNGGREQYF
cdr3_nt: TGTGCCAGCAGCCAGTCACTCAATGGGGGGCGCGAGCAGTACTTC

d_call: NA
v_call: TRBV4-2
j_call: TRBJ1-3
clone_size: NA
cdr3_aa: CASSRLPPTDRPGGNTIYF
cdr3_nt: TGTGCCAGCAGCCGACTCCCGCCGACCGACAGGCCTGGGGGAAACACCATATATTTT

d_call: TRBD2
v_call: TRBV2
j_call: TRBJ2-5
clone_size: NA
cdr3_aa: CASSDSSGSGLETQYF
cdr3_nt: TGTGCCAGCAGTGATTCAAGCGGGAGTGGGTTAGAGACCCAGTACTTC

d_call: NA
v_call: TRBV5-1
j_call: TRBJ2-1
clone_size: NA
cdr3_aa: CASSSGQSSYNEQFF
cdr3_nt: TGCGCCAGCAGCTCAGGACAAAGCTCCTACAATGAGCAGTTCTTC

d_call: NA
v_call: TRBV28
j_call: TRBJ1-5
clone_size: NA
cdr3_aa: CASSFRTTASNQPQHF
cdr3_nt: TGTGCCAGCAGTTTTAGGACAACAGCTTCCAATCAGCCCCAGCATTTT

d_call: NA
v_call: TRBV28
j_call: TRBJ2-7
clone_size: NA
cdr3_aa: CASSPRRGFSYEQYF
cdr3_nt: TGTGCCAGCAGCCCCCGGCGGGGCTTCTCCTACGAGCAGTACTTC

d_call: TRBD1
v_call: TRBV25-1
j_call: TRBJ1-2
clone_size: once
cdr3_aa: CASSPRQGRYGYTF
cdr3_nt: TGTGCCAGCAGTCCCCGACAGGGTCGGTATGGCTACACCTTC

d_call: NA
v_call: TRBV29-1
j_call: TRBJ2-1
clone_size: once
cdr3_aa: CSVGRLADEQFF
cdr3_nt: TGCAGCGTTGGGCGCCTAGCCGATGAGCAGTTCTTC

d_call: NA
v_call: TRBV18
j_call: TRBJ1-5
clone_size: NA
cdr3_aa: CASSPQSADQPQHF
cdr3_nt: TGTGCCAGCTCACCACAATCGGCCGATCAGCCCCAGCATTTT

d_call: NA
v_call: TRBV10-3
j_call: TRBJ2-2
clone_size: NA
cdr3_aa: CAISSLTGSTGELFF
cdr3_nt: TGTGCCATCAGCTCGTTGACAGGTAGCACCGGGGAGCTGTTTTTT

d_call: TRBD2
v_call: TRBV5-1
j_call: TRBJ2-1
clone_size: NA
cdr3_aa: CASSLALAGGGNEQFF
cdr3_nt: TGCGCCAGCAGCTTGGCCTTGGCGGGAGGTGGAAATGAGCAGTTCTTC

d_call: TRBD1
v_call: TRBV9
j_call: TRBJ1-5
clone_size: NA
cdr3_aa: CASSADQGAQPQHF
cdr3_nt: TGTGCCAGCAGCGCCGACCAGGGGGCGCAGCCCCAGCATTTT

d_call: NA
v_call: TRBV21-1
j_call: TRBJ2-7
clone_size: NA
cdr3_aa: CASSKLQGQQYF
cdr3_nt: TGTGCCAGCAGCAAATTACAGGGCCAGCAGTACTTC

d_call: TRBD1
v_call: TRBV7-2
j_call: TRBJ1-1
clone_size: few
cdr3_aa: CASSLEQGTEAFF
cdr3_nt: TGTGCCAGCAGCTTAGAACAGGGGACTGAAGCTTTCTTT

d_call: NA
v_call: TRBV7-9
j_call: TRBJ2-7
clone_size: NA
cdr3_aa: CASSFTGGPHEQYF
cdr3_nt: TGTGCCAGCAGCTTCACTGGGGGACCCCACGAGCAGTACTTC

d_call: NA
v_call: TRBV6-5
j_call: TRBJ1-2
clone_size: once
cdr3_aa: CATTGTYGYTF
cdr3_nt: TGTGCCACTACGGGTACCTATGGCTACACCTTC

d_call: NA
v_call: TRBV5-1
j_call: TRBJ2-2
clone_size: NA
cdr3_aa: CASSLQGSNTGELFF
cdr3_nt: TGCGCCAGCAGCTTGCAGGGTTCGAACACCGGGGAGCTGTTTTTT